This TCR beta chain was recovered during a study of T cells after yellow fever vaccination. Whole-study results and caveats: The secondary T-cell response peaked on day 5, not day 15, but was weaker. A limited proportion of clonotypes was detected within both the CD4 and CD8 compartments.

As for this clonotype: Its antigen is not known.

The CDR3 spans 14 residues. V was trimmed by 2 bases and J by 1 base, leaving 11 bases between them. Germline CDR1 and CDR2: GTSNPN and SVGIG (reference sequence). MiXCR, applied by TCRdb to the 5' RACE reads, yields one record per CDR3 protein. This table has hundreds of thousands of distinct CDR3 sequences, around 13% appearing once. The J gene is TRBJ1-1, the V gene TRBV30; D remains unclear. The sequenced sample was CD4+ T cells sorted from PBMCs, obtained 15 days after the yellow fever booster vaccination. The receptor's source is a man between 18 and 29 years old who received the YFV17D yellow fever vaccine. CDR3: CAWSPGVSNTEAFF. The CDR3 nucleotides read TGTGCCTGGAGTCCCGGGGTCTCGAACACTGAAGCTTTCTTT.